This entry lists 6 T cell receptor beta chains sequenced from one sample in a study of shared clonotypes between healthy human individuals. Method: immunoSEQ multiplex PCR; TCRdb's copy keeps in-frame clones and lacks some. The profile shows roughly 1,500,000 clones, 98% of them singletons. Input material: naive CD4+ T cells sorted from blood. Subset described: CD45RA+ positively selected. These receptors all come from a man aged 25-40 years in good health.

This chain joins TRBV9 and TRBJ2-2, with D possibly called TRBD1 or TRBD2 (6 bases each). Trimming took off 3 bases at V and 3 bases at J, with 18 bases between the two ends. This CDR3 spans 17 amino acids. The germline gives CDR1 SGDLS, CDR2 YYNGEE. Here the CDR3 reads CASSEGVGSRYTGELFF. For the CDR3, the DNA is TGTGCCAGCAGCGAGGGGGTCGGGAGCAGATACACCGGGGAGCTGTTTTTT.

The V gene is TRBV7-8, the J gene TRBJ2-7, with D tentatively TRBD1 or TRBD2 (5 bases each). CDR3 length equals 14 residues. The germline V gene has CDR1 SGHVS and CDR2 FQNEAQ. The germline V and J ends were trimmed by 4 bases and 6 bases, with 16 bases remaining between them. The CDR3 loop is CASSYRDALGEQYF. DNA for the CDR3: TGTGCCAGCAGCTACCGGGACGCCCTAGGCGAGCAGTACTTC.

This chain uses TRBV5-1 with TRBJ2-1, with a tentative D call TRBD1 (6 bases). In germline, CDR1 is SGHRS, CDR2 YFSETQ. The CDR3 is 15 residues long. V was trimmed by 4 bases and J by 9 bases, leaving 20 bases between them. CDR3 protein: CASSLQGWASGEQFF. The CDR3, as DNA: TGCGCCAGCAGCCTACAGGGATGGGCATCGGGTGAGCAGTTCTTC.

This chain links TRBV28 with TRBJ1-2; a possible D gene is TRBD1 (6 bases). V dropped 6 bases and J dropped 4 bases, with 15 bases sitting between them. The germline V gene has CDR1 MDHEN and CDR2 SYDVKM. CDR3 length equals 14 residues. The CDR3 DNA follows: TGTGCCAGCAGAGGGACACCAACCGGCTATGGCTACACCTTC. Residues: CASRGTPTGYGYTF.

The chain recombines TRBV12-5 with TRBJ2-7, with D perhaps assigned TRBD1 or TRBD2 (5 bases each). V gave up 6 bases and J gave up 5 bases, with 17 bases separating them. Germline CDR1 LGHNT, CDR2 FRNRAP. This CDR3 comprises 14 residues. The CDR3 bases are TGTGCTAGTGGGGCCGGGACGGCCGCCCACGAGCAGTACTTC. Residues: CASGAGTAAHEQYF.

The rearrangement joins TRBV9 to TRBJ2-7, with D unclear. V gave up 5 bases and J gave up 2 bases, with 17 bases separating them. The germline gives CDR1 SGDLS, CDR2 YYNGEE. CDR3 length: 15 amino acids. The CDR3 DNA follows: TGTGCCAGCAGTGCGGACGGGTTCCCTGCCTACGAGCAGTACTTC. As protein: CASSADGFPAYEQYF.